Below are 5 T cell receptor beta chains sequenced from a single sample in a study of blood T cell repertoires in COVID-19. Data came from immunoSEQ multiplex PCR; TCRdb stores just in-frame clones and leaves some out. Of 450,000 or so clones in the sample, roughly 87% were seen once. Sequencing input: peripheral blood. Source of these receptors: a man between 18 and 29 years old with COVID-19, enrolled during active disease.

This clone occurred once. The V and J genes are TRBV15 and TRBJ2-7; the D gene is possibly TRBD1 (6 bases). The V gene's germline CDR1 is LNHNV and CDR2 YYDKDF (reference sequence). V shed 3 bases and J shed 5 bases, with 17 bases lying between them. The CDR3 length is 15 residues. The CDR3 region has the DNA TGTGCCACCAGCAGCCCCGACAGGCCCTTCCACGAGCAGTACTTC. Translation: CATSSPDRPFHEQYF.

The rearrangement links TRBV7-9 to TRBJ2-2; TRBD2 might be the D (5 bases). Per the germline V gene, CDR1 is SEHNR and CDR2 is FQNEAQ (reference sequence). The CDR3 totals 14 residues. V was trimmed by 5 bases and J by 0 bases, leaving 7 bases between them. CDR3 protein: CASSPRANTGELFF. CDR3 in DNA: TGTGCCAGCAGCCCGAGGGCGAACACCGGGGAGCTGTTTTTT.

The chain has TRBV11-3 and TRBJ2-3; 11 bases line up with TRBD2. CDR1 is SGHNT, CDR2 YENEEA, per germline. Unmatched junction bases numbered 4, after V lost 0 bases and J lost 5 bases. The CDR3 contains 16 residues. The CDR3 coding sequence is TGTGCCAGCAGCTTAGATTCGACTAGCGGGGTAGATACGCAGTATTTT. The encoded protein is CASSLDSTSGVDTQYF. Filled out from reference TRBV11-3 and TRBJ2-3, the complete variable domain reads EAGVVQSPRYKIIEKKQPVAFWCNPISGHNTLYWYLQNLGQGPELLIRYENEEAVDDSQLPKDRFSAERLKGVDSTLKIQPAELGDSAVYLCASSLDSTSGVDTQYFGPGTRLTVL.

CDR3 loop: CASGLVSGVDTQYF. CDR3 nucleotide sequence: TGTGCTAGTGGTTTGGTATCCGGAGTGGATACGCAGTATTTT. The rearrangement links TRBV12-5 to TRBJ2-3; D is ambiguous. Germline V gives CDR1 LGHNT, CDR2 FRNRAP. Trimming shortened V by 0 bases and J by 6 bases, and 10 bases separated the two germline ends. The CDR3 has 14 amino acids.

The V and J genes are TRBV12-5 and TRBJ1-3, with 8 bases lining up with TRBD1. The CDR3 length is 18 residues. Looked up from germline, CDR1 is LGHNT and CDR2 is FRNRAP. Unmatched junction bases numbered 9, after V lost 2 bases and J lost 0 bases. The CDR3 sequence is CASGLPSDRAYSGNTIYF. Written as DNA, the CDR3 is TGTGCTAGTGGTTTGCCTTCGGACAGGGCCTACTCTGGAAACACCATATATTTT.